This TCR beta chain was identified in a study of control samples from healthy donors and cancer patients. Assay used: immunoSEQ multiplex PCR; TCRdb lists only in-frame clones, some missing. This table holds 80,000 or so clones, 94% found once. V was trimmed by 5 bases and J by 7 bases, leaving 9 bases between them. Germline V gene sequence: CDR1 MNHNY, CDR2 SVGAGI (reference sequence). The CDR3 has 11 amino acids. The clonotype comes from a woman aged 40 to 50 in good health. J is TRBJ2-7 and V is TRBV6-6, with D maybe TRBD1 (5 bases). Sequencing was done on a sample of blood. The CDR3 nucleotides are TGTGCCAGCAGTGCCAAGGGGGAGCAGTACTTC. Translated, it gives CASSAKGEQYF.